This T cell receptor (beta chain) emerged from a study of regulatory T cells in long-lasting Graves disease. This clonotype was picked up many times. With iRepertoire HTBI primers and Arm-PCR of CDR3 regions, TCR beta libraries were built. TCRdb itself ran the multiplex PCR reads through MiXCR, one entry per CDR3 protein. The sample holds hundreds of thousands of distinct CDR3 sequences, about 20% seen once. Time point specified: newly diagnosed GD, antithyroid drugs for less than 3 months. Scientists built the TCR library using RNA that was extracted from PBMCs. The sample in question was peripheral blood mononuclear cells (PBMCs), obtained at new diagnosis, from a patient treated with antithyroid drugs. The sequence derives from a female donor with Graves disease.

The CDR3 region is CATSDAGTSDGTDTQYF. The CDR3 DNA reads as TGTGCCACCAGTGACGCTGGGACTAGCGACGGCACAGATACGCAGTATTTT. The chain is built from TRBV24-1 and TRBJ2-3; 10 bases align to TRBD2. V lost 4 bases and J lost 1; bases outside the gene matches: 7. Germline loops: CDR1 KGHDR, CDR2 SFDVKD. CDR3 length: 17 amino acids.